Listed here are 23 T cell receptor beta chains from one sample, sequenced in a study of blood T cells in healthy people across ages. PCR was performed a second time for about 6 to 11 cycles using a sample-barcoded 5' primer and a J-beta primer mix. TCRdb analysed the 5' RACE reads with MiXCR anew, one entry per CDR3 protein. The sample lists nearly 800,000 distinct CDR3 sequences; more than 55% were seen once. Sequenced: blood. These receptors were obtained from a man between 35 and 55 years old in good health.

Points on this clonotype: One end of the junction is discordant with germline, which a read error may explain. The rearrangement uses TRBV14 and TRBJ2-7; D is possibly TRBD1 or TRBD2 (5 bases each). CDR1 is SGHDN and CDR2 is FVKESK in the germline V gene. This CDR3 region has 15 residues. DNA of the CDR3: TGTGCCAGCAGCCAAGCGCAGGGACCTAACAATGAGCGGTACTTC. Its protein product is CASSQAQGPNNERYF.

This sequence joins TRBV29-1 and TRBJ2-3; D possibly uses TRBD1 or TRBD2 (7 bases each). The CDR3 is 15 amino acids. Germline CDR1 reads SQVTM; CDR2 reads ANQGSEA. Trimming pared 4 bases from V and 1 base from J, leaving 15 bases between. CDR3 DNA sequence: TGCAGCGTTGGGGGGGGAACAGGGGGCACAGATACGCAGTATTTT. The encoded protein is CSVGGGTGGTDTQYF.

The CDR3 coding sequence is TGTGCCAGCAGTGTGGACTCCTATAATTCACCCCTCCACTTT. This translates into CASSVDSYNSPLHF. This chain joins TRBV25-1 and TRBJ1-6; D ambiguous. Trimming took 4 bases from V and 0 from J, leaving 4 bases between them. CDR1 is MGHDK, CDR2 SYGVNS, per germline. The CDR3 spans 14 residues.

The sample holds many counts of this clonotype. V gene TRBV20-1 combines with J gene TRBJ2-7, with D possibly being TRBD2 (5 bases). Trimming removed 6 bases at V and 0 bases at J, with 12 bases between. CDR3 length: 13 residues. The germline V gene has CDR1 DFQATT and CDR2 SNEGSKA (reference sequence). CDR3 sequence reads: CSAPSAVSYEQYF. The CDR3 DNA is TGCAGTGCCCCCTCAGCGGTCTCCTACGAGCAGTACTTC.

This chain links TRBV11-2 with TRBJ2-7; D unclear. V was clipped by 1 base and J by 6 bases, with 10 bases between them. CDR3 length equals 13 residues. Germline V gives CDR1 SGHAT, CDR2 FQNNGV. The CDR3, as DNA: TGTGCCAGCAGCTTAGGGCAGGTCGCCGAGCAGTACTTC. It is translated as CASSLGQVAEQYF.

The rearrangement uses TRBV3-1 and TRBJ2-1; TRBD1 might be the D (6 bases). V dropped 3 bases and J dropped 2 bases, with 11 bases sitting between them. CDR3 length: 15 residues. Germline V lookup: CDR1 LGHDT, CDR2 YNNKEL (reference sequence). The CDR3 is CASSQSRGPYNEQFF. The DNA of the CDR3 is TGTGCCAGCAGCCAGAGCAGGGGACCCTACAATGAGCAGTTCTTC.

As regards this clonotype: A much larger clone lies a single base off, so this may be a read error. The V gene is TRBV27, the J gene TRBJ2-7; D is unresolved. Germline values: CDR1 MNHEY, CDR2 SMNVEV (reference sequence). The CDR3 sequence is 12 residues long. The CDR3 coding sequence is TGTACCAGCAGTTTACTGGGTAATGAGCAGTACTTC. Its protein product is CTSSLLGNEQYF.

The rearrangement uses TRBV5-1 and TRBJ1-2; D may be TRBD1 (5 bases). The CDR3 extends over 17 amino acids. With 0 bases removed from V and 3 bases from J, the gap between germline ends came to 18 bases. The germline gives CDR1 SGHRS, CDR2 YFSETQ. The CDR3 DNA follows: TGCGCCAGCAGCTTGGCCGCTGGGCAGGGTGGTGACTATGGCTACACCTTC. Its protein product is CASSLAAGQGGDYGYTF.

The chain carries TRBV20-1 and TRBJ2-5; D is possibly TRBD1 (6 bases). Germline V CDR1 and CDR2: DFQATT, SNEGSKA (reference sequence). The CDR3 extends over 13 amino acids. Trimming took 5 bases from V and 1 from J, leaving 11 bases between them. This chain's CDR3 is CSALDSRQETQYF. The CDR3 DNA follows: TGCAGTGCTTTGGACAGTCGCCAAGAGACCCAGTACTTC.

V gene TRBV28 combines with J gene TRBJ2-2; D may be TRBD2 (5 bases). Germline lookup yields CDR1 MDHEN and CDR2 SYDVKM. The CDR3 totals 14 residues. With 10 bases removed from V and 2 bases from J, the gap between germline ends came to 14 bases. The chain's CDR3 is CATSSTTNTGELFF. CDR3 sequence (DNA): TGTGCCACCTCTTCGACTACTAACACCGGGGAGCTGTTTTTT.

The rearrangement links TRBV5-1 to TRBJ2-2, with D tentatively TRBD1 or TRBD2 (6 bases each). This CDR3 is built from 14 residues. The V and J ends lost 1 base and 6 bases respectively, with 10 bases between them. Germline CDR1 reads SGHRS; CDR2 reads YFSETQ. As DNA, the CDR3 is TGCGCCAGCAGCTTGTTCGGGGGCGCCGGGGAGCTGTTTTTT. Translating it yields CASSLFGGAGELFF.

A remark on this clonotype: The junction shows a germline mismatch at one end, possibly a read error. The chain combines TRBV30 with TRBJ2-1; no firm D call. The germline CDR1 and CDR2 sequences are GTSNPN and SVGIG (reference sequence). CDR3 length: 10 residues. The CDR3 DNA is TGTGTCTGGGGTTACAATGAGCAGTTCTTC. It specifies CVWGYNEQFF.

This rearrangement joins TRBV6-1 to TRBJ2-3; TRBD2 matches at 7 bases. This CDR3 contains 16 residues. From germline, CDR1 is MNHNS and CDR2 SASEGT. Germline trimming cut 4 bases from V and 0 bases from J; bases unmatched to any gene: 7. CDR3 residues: CASSATSAASTDTQYF. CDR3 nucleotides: TGTGCCAGCAGTGCTACTAGCGCAGCTAGCACAGATACGCAGTATTTT.

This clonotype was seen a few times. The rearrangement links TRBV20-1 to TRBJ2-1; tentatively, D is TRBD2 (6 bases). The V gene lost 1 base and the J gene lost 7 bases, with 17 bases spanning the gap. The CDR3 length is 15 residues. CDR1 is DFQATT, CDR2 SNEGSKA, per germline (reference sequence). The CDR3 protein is CSARAETRLWNEQFF. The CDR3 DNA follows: TGCAGTGCTAGAGCAGAGACTAGGTTATGGAATGAGCAGTTCTTC.

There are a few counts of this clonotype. CDR3 amino acids: CASSKSTGTGVEEQYF. The CDR3, as DNA: TGTGCCAGCAGCAAATCAACCGGGACAGGGGTGGAAGAGCAGTACTTC. This chain uses TRBV4-2 with TRBJ2-7; 10 positions agree with TRBD1. With V trimmed by 5 bases and J by 7 bases, 14 bases remained unmatched. In germline, CDR1 is LGHNA, CDR2 YNFKEQ. This CDR3 region has 16 residues.

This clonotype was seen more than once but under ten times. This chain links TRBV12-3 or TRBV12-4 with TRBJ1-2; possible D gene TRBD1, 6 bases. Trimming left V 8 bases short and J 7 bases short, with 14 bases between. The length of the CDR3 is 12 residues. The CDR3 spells CASDRGASGYTF. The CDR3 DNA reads TGTGCCAGCGACCGGGGGGCGAGTGGCTACACCTTC.

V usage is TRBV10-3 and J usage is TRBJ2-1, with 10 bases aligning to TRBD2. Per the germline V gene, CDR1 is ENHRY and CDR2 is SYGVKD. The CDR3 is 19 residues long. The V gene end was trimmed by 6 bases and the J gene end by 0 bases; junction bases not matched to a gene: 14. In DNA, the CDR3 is TGTGCCATCAGGGTCACGGCTAGCGGGAGCGCCAGCTCCTACAATGAGCAGTTCTTC. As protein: CAIRVTASGSASSYNEQFF.

The CDR3 DNA sequence: TGTGCCGGAGGTTCGGCTAGCGGGACTTACGAGCAGTACTTC. This codes for CAGGSASGTYEQYF. V gene TRBV28 combines with J gene TRBJ2-7, with 9 nucleotides matching TRBD2. Germline V gives CDR1 MDHEN, CDR2 SYDVKM. The CDR3 runs to 14 residues. After removal of 11 bases from V and 4 bases from J, the junction contained 12 bases not matched to a gene.

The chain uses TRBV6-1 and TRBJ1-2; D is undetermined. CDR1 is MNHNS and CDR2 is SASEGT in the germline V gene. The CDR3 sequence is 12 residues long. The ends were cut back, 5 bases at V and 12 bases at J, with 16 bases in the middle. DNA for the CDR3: TGTGCCAGCAGTACGGTAGAAGGTCCTAACACCTTC. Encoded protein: CASSTVEGPNTF.

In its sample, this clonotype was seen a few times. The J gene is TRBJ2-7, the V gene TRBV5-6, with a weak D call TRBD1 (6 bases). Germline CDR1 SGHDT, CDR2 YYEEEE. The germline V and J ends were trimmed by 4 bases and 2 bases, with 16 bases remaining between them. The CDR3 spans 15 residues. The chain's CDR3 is CASSVFPRDTYEQYF. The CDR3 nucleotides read TGTGCCAGCAGCGTTTTCCCACGGGACACCTACGAGCAGTACTTC.

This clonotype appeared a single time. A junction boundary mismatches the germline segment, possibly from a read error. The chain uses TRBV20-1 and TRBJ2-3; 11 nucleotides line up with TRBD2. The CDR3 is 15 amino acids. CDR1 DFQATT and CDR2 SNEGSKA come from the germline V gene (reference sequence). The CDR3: CSAPGTSGPTDMQYF. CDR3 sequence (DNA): TGCAGTGCTCCCGGGACTAGCGGACCCACAGATATGCAGTATTTT.

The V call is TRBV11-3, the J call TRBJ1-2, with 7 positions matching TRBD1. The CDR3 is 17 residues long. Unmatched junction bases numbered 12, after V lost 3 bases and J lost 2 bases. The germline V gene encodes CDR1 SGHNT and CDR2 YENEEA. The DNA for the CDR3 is TGTGCCAGCAGCTTCGCCGCAGCCTTGGGACAGAACTATGGCTACACCTTC. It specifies CASSFAAALGQNYGYTF.

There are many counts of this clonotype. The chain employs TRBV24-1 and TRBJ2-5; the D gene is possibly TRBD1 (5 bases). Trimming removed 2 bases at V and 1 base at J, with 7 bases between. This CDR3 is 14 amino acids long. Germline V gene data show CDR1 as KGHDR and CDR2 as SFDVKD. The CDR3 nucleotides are TGTGCCACCAGTGATTCAGGGCCCCAAGAGACCCAGTACTTC. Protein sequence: CATSDSGPQETQYF.